This entry features one T cell receptor beta chain sequence. Its antigen remains unknown. This entry belongs to a study of cytomegalovirus exposure and HLA in healthy donors. Study-wide results and caveats: TCR beta chain V- and J-gene trimming was linked, in a later analysis, to a missense variant in DCLRE1C. Previously analyzed data showed that most TCR beta V segments were productive at a frequency of about 87% or about 30%. Versus the approximately 700-donor mean, an Asian-associated ancestry cluster reportedly showed fewer N-insertions in a later analysis.

PCR used 60 Vbeta primers and 13 Jbeta primers. TCRdb's table, derived via immunoSEQ multiplex PCR, lists solely in-frame clones and lacks some. The table includes 150,000 to 200,000 clones, 65% to 70% detected once. Per germline, CDR1 MDHEN and CDR2 SYDVKM. The CDR3 consists of 15 residues. Trimming left V 6 bases short and J 4 bases short, with 16 bases between. The sequenced material came from PBMCs. The TCR comes from a man aged 30 to 45 in good health and CMV-seropositive. This chain connects TRBV28 to TRBJ1-3; the D gene is possibly TRBD1 (6 bases). CDR3 sequence: CASSLFTGFGNTIYF. For the CDR3, the DNA is TGTGCCAGCAGCCTATTCACAGGGTTCGGAAACACCATATATTTT.